This T cell receptor beta chain is drawn from a study of cytomegalovirus exposure and HLA in healthy donors (TCRdb year 2017). Turning to the overall study: An earlier analysis of several hundred of the donors reported about 250 Gb of sequence data and 117 million unique TCR beta sequences from about 179 million T cells. An early release covering 550 to 650 HLA-typed donors comprised around 300 gigabases of sequencing data and 85 million to 100 million unique TCR sequences. Of the roughly 390 genotyped donors, 65% to 90% were placed in the genetic ancestry cluster associated with self-reported Caucasian donors. The aim of the study was to test whether cataloging public T cell receptors could identify signatures of past pathogen exposure. The study used immunosequencing to profile the T cell repertoires of some 600 subjects and linked those repertoires to cytomegalovirus serostatus. In addition to the first cohort of about 650 subjects, a separate validation cohort of 130 or so different subjects was used. To predict cytomegalovirus infection status, the study combined high-throughput TCR immunosequencing, statistical association of individual TCRs with disease status, and machine learning. A later analysis re-analyzed previously published TCR beta repertoires from 650 to 800 donors and added high-resolution HLA genotyping to study TCR occurrence patterns. Rather than drawing on any new phenotypic data, the later analysis identified candidate immune exposures from TCR beta sequences and the way those sequences occurred across donors. An earlier analysis of several hundred of the donors applied high-throughput TCR beta sequencing to assess whether each TCR beta V gene segment acted as functional or pseudogenic. Donor age, sex, ethnicity and CMV serostatus were collected together with the repertoire data. A later genetic analysis took genome-wide SNP genotypes for about 65% of the 666 donors and used that subset as a discovery cohort. All discovery cohort repertoires had been generated using a single sequencing platform. HLA typing covered class I and class II loci at four-digit resolution. The number of donors typed differed by locus, with about 620-630 for A, B, C, DRB1 and DQB1, roughly 520 for DQA1, 600 to 610 for DPA1, and some 440 for DPB1. Roughly 5 DR-DQ haplotypes were handled as single units for association and clustering, since linkage in the cohort was strong. Across approximately 420 genotyped donors of the cohort, an average of about 220,000 unique TCR beta nucleotide sequences per donor were sequenced, and 15% to 20% of those sequences were non-productive. The paper's findings and limits, for the study overall: According to a later genetic analysis, donors in an Asian-associated ancestry cluster had fewer N-insertions in productive TCRs than the roughly 670-donor mean. The sequencing pipeline was judged likely to have produced a cluster of highly shared sequence variants as a technical artifact. Linkage disequilibrium might explain the correlated functional status among segregating V segments, but an unknown experimental factor could not be excluded. Because HLA typing was unavailable for some donors at each locus, only the typed subset was used in association tests. While some public TCRs were present in many individuals, most TCR sequences turned up only very rarely across donors. Several of the top co-occurrence clusters appeared to be linked to parvovirus B19, influenza, CMV and Epstein-Barr virus, according to a later analysis. CMV serostatus was the only immune exposure information available for the cohort. In a later analysis, around 17,000 TCR beta sequences were associated with specific HLA alleles at a false discovery rate of 0.05. Some IMGT-functional V segments, including TRBV6-2 and TRBV6-3, could not be told apart with the 87-base-pair reads, so those segments were excluded. In a later genetic analysis, a missense DCLRE1C variant was associated with V-gene and J-gene trimming of TCR beta chains, and the association was replicated in an independent cohort. Because counts were too low, seventeen rarely observed V segments, including chromosome 9 orphons, were excluded from the earlier analysis of 587 of the donors. In a later analysis, most CMV-associated TCR beta chains were found to appear HLA-restricted, with HLA associations seemingly driven largely by CMV exposure. Compared with equally common non-associated chains, HLA-associated TCR beta chains in a later analysis were more clonally expanded and had lower generation probabilities. A total of fewer than 200 TCR beta chains were listed by the study as associated with cytomegalovirus. A further reported finding was that TCR beta sequences accurately predicted the HLA-A and HLA-B alleles for most subjects in the first cohort. In vitro tests confirmed that three of the cytomegalovirus-associated TCR beta chains recognize cytomegalovirus antigens. Assigning TCR associations to individual alleles was difficult when HLA alleles, especially DR and DQ, strongly co-occurred. In a later analysis, TCR association rates were found to vary across HLA loci, with the most associated TCRs seen for DRB1 alleles and the fewest for HLA-C alleles. The presence/absence analyses assumed that sequencing depth was roughly uniform across donors, and that assumption may not be true. It was suggested by the authors that the approach could potentially be generalized to other disease states and immunological phenotypes. Only TCR beta chains were sequenced in this cohort, and the absence of alpha or paired-chain data limited detectable features. Cytomegalovirus status was reported to be diagnosed by the classifier with high specificity and sensitivity in both the original and validation cohorts. Broadly in line with IMGT annotations, most TCR beta V segments showed up in productive rearrangements about 90% or about 30% of the time in an earlier analysis of a few hundred of the donors.

This clone appeared a few times. Its recognized antigen is unknown. Base qualities are not provided; no much larger clone lies one nucleotide away. The library came from the immunoSEQ multiplex PCR assay. A mixture of 60 forward primers for TCR Vbeta segments and 13 reverse primers for TCR Jbeta segments was used in the multiplex PCR. A multiplex PCR assay on genomic DNA amplified the CDR3 region of rearranged TCR beta genes. The Illumina HiSeq System was used to sequence the amplified TCR beta libraries as 87-base-pair reads. In the original analysis: A later analysis counted about 82 million unique TCR beta chains across the 550 to 750 repertoires, and some 12 million of these chains were shared by at least two donors. Raw reads were error-corrected and collapsed into unique sequences with a nearest-neighbor algorithm that merged closely related sequences to remove PCR and sequencing errors. CDR3 sequences were aligned to IMGT reference sequences to assign V, D and J gene segments. Each retained sequence needed at least a six-nucleotide match to both a V gene segment and a J gene segment. A rearrangement was called productive if the CDR3 had no stop codons and remained in frame with V and J, and every other rearrangement was called non-productive. Following IMGT convention, CDR3 was defined as the stretch from the second conserved V-encoded cysteine up to the conserved J-encoded phenylalanine. The earlier analysis of about 610 of the donors excluded any sequence lacking an unambiguous match to a single V gene segment. An earlier analysis of a few hundred of the donors classified V segments as functional when productive rearrangements were above 56.7% and as segregating when the standard deviation between donors was above 5%. To diagnose cytomegalovirus status from the catalog of TCR beta chain sequences, a statistical classification framework was built. V and J gene assignment, in a later analysis, came from comparing TCR nucleotide sequences with IMGT/GENE-DB human TR gene sequences. A later analysis assigned CDR3 sequences and most-parsimonious VDJ recombination scenarios with the TCRdist pipeline. In a later analysis, each TCR beta chain was defined by its CDR3 amino acid sequence together with its V-gene family, and reads lacking a unique V-gene family were excluded. A later analysis removed 592 highly shared, low-generation-probability nucleotide sequences to deal with suspected cross-contamination and a sequencing artifact. A later analysis calculated a clonal expansion index for each public chain from normalized within-repertoire ranks of inferred template counts. In a later analysis, generation probabilities were computed using a VDJ recombination model fitted to out-of-frame rearrangements, and the results were checked against IGoR. In a later analysis, TCR-TCR, TCR-HLA and TCR-CMV co-occurrence was scored with hypergeometric tests, and a repertoire-size bias correction was applied to TCR pairs. A later analysis estimated false discovery rates by permuting HLA or CMV assignments 20 times. In a later analysis, co-occurring TCRs were grouped using DBSCAN, with TCRdist sequence similarity added in when clustering inside HLA-allele-positive subsets. Repertoires with fewer than 30,000 or more than 120,000 public chains were left out of co-occurrence clustering, as were a handful of repertoires with anomalous nucleotide sharing. As stored in TCRdb, this immuneACCESS dataset retains in-frame rearrangements with V and J assigned. A fraction of the clones does not appear; measured against another copy, unresolved V genes explain less than half of the discrepancy, and the remainder lacks a known reason. V, J and clone size are those of that table, while D and trimming were read from the DNA. A total of under 150,000 clones appear in this sample, around 75% of them only once. Approximately 3.1% of the sample lies in the top ten.

The cohort consisted of approximately 690 healthy bone marrow donors. At the time of sampling, every cohort member was nominally healthy, though immune exposures that went unrecorded were likely present. The donor was CMV seronegative and was included in the group of hundreds of seronegative cohort members. Every donor gave a peripheral blood sample, and the peripheral blood mononuclear cells from that sample were used for TCR beta sequencing. The Qiagen DNeasy Blood Extraction Kit was used to extract genomic DNA from the blood cell samples. V drops 5 bases and J drops 1 base, leaving 8 bases in between. CDR1 and CDR2 are read off the germline V gene as SGHVS and FNYEAQ. The CDR3 runs 13 residues from the cysteine to the phenylalanine. CDR3 DNA is the only sequence kept; it has 39 bases, read in frame from the first base.

The rearrangement joined TRBV7-6 to TRBJ1-1, with TRBD1 tentatively as D gene (5 bases match). The sequenced sample consisted of PBMCs. The TCR sequence derives from a man between 25 and 39 years old in good health and CMV-seronegative. This receptor carries the CDR3 CASSVQGNTEAFF. At the DNA level, the sequence is TGTGCCAGCAGCGTCCAGGGGAACACTGAAGCTTTCTTT. Extended through the reference TRBV7-6 and TRBJ1-1 proteins, this CDR3 yields the full variable domain: GAGVSQSPRYKVTKRGQDVALRCDPISGHVSLYWYRQALGQGPEFLTYFNYEAQQDKSGLPNDRFSAERPEGSISTLTIQRTEQRDSAMYRCASSVQGNTEAFFGQGTRLTVV.